Listed below are T cell receptor beta chains from one sample, sequenced in a study of CXCR3-negative and CXCR3-positive naive CD8 T cells. With the 5' RACE reads reprocessed, TCRdb shows one record per CDR3 protein and no DNA. The sample holds 100,000 to 150,000 distinct CDR3 sequences. Sequenced sample: naive CXCR3- CD8+ T cells from blood. These receptor sequences come from a human donor in good health. Some clones in this sample may be carry-over from other donors' samples. The CDR3 runs from the conserved cysteine through the conserved F or W. Each record gives: CDR3 length, J gene, V gene, CDR3 protein.

CDR3 length: 16
J gene: TRBJ2-1
V gene: TRBV4-3
CDR3 protein: CASRATGLEEGNEQFF

CDR3 length: 16
J gene: TRBJ2-5
V gene: TRBV6-2/TRBV6-3
CDR3 protein: CASSYRMGPAGGTQYF

CDR3 length: 17
J gene: TRBJ2-1
V gene: TRBV7-2
CDR3 protein: CASSTSLLAGAGNEQFF

CDR3 length: 15
J gene: TRBJ2-5
V gene: TRBV19
CDR3 protein: CASSIHDGASETQYF

CDR3 length: 15
J gene: TRBJ2-1
V gene: TRBV28
CDR3 protein: CASSLGQGAYNEQFF

CDR3 length: 14
J gene: TRBJ2-7
V gene: TRBV27
CDR3 protein: CASSFGAVSYEQYF

CDR3 length: 16
J gene: TRBJ2-3
V gene: TRBV20-1
CDR3 protein: CSARGRRTDSTDTQYF

CDR3 length: 14
J gene: TRBJ2-7
V gene: TRBV15
CDR3 protein: CATSNLAGAREQYF

CDR3 length: 15
J gene: TRBJ2-3
V gene: TRBV28
CDR3 protein: CASSLRTAFTDTQYF

CDR3 length: 13
J gene: TRBJ2-7
V gene: TRBV27
CDR3 protein: CASSLSRPHEQYF

CDR3 length: 12
J gene: TRBJ2-7
V gene: TRBV29-1
CDR3 protein: CSVEETAYEQYF